A selection of T cell receptor beta chains follows, all from one sample in a study of shared clonotypes between healthy human individuals. Some clones are missing from TCRdb's copy, which holds only in-frame ones; the method was immunoSEQ multiplex PCR. Among some 510,000 clones listed, 70% to 80% were seen once. Sequencing was done on a sample of PBMCs. These receptors all come from a woman between 35 and 50 years old in good health. Some clones in this sample may be carry-over from other donors' samples. CDR3s include the opening cysteine and the closing phenylalanine or tryptophan. The D gene is left open where the match is weak. The size entry is marked missing in some rows and otherwise reads once, few, many or a size class.

D | J | size | V | length | DNA | CDR3
TRBD1 | TRBJ1-1 | once | TRBV28 | 16 | TGTGCCAGCAGTTTGGGTGGAGGCAGGGGGTACACTGAAGCTTTCTTT | CASSLGGGRGYTEAFF
TRBD1 | TRBJ2-6 | - | TRBV14 | 19 | TGTGCCAGCAGAAAGCGGACAGGGCCGGGGCGATTCGGGGCCAACGTCCTGACTTTC | CASRKRTGPGRFGANVLTF
- | TRBJ2-3 | - | TRBV5-1 | 13 | TGCGCCAGCAGCTCCTCGGGAAGAGATACGCAGTATTTT | CASSSSGRDTQYF
TRBD2 | TRBJ2-1 | - | TRBV11-1 | 16 | TGTGCCAGCAGCCCCTCGGGGGGTCTACACTACAATGAGCAGTTCTTC | CASSPSGGLHYNEQFF
- | TRBJ2-7 | - | TRBV18 | 15 | TGTGCCAGCTCACCACTTGGTAAGGGAATCTACGAGCAGTACTTC | CASSPLGKGIYEQYF
- | TRBJ2-5 | - | TRBV7-8 | 14 | TGTGCCAGCAGCTCACCCGACAATCAGGAGACCCAGTACTTC | CASSSPDNQETQYF
- | TRBJ1-4 | - | TRBV19 | 14 | TGTGCCAGTAACTTTGTAGGGACCGGAGAAAAACTGTTTTTT | CASNFVGTGEKLFF
- | TRBJ1-5 | - | TRBV10-3 | 15 | TGTGCCACCCAACTGGGGGGTCAGAGCAATCAGCCCCAGCATTTT | CATQLGGQSNQPQHF
- | TRBJ1-6 | once | TRBV28 | 15 | TGTGCCAGCAGCCGACCAGGACGGGCTAATTCACCCCTCCACTTT | CASSRPGRANSPLHF
- | TRBJ1-2 | - | TRBV30 | 12 | TGTGCCTGGGGGGGAGGAATGGGAGGCTACACCTTC | CAWGGGMGGYTF
TRBD1 | TRBJ1-2 | - | TRBV5-1 | 16 | TGCGCCAGCAGCACAGGAACAGGGGTAGAGCTCTATGGCTACACCTTC | CASSTGTGVELYGYTF
- | TRBJ1-5 | - | TRBV18 | 14 | TGTGCCAGCTCAGCGCAGGGTTTTGATCAGCCCCAGCATTTT | CASSAQGFDQPQHF
TRBD2 | TRBJ2-1 | - | TRBV6-1 | 14 | TGTGCCAGCAGTGAAAGCGGGAGGGGTGGTGAGCAGTTCTTC | CASSESGRGGEQFF
- | TRBJ1-1 | - | TRBV28 | 14 | TGTGCCAGCACCTTGCCAAGGCCGAACACTGAAGCTTTCTTT | CASTLPRPNTEAFF
- | TRBJ1-2 | - | TRBV20-1 | 11 | TGCAGTGCTAGTTTGCGTGCTGGCTACACCTTC | CSASLRAGYTF
- | TRBJ2-2 | - | TRBV30 | 15 | TGTGCCACAAATACCAGGGGCCGCCTCCTCGGGGAGCTGTTTTTT | CATNTRGRLLGELFF
- | TRBJ1-2 | many | TRBV29-1 | 14 | TGCAGCGTTGCCCTCGGATCCGAGAACTATGGCTACACCTTC | CSVALGSENYGYTF
TRBD1 | TRBJ2-7 | - | TRBV5-1 | 16 | TGCGCCAGCAGCATCACTCGACAGGGTCGGGCGGACGAGCAGTACTTC | CASSITRQGRADEQYF
TRBD2 | TRBJ2-7 | - | TRBV11-1 | 15 | TGTGCCAGCAGCTCGGGACTAGCGGCCCCCTACGAGCAGTACTTC | CASSSGLAAPYEQYF
TRBD1 | TRBJ2-3 | - | TRBV27 | 15 | TGTGCCAGCAGTGTCGGGACAGGGTTAGGAGATACGCAGTATTTT | CASSVGTGLGDTQYF
- | TRBJ2-3 | - | TRBV7-2 | 13 | TGTGCCAGCAGCCGAAGTTACACAGATACGCAGTATTTT | CASSRSYTDTQYF
- | TRBJ1-1 | - | TRBV4-1 | 16 | TGCGCCAGCAGCCGCCACAGGGTACGGACGGACACTGAAGCTTTCTTT | CASSRHRVRTDTEAFF
- | TRBJ2-1 | - | TRBV19 | 15 | TGTGCCAGCAGCAGAGGGGGGGTCTCCTACAATGAGCAGTTCTTC | CASSRGGVSYNEQFF
- | TRBJ1-5 | - | TRBV6-6 | 13 | TGTGCCAGCATCGAAAACCTCAATCAGCCCCAGCATTTT | CASIENLNQPQHF
- | TRBJ2-7 | - | TRBV19 | 14 | TGTGCCAGTAGTTTTGGCCCATTGACTTACGAGCAGTACTTC | CASSFGPLTYEQYF